The clone carrying this T cell receptor (beta chain) was seen a handful of times. The antigen remains undetermined. Assay used: immunoSEQ multiplex PCR; TCRdb lists only in-frame clones, some missing. The table has 65,000 to 95,000 clones, 80% to 90% seen once. This specimen belongs to a study of OX40 agonist ivuxolimab in advanced cancers. Study background: There were three patients with partial responses, one having hepatocellular carcinoma and two cutaneous melanoma. Study findings and constraints: On average, CD8+ T cells had more expanded clones than CD4+. At doses 0.1 to 3.0 mg/kg, CD4+ and CD8+ clones expanded. Nonresponders included some who also had low normalized T-cell clonal expansion.

Source: CD4+ or CD8+ T cells sorted from blood, taken in a trial of the OX40 agonist ivuxolimab. The sequence was obtained from an adult with an advanced solid tumor such as melanoma, head and neck, liver or kidney cancer.

For the CDR3, the DNA is TGTGCCAGCAAGTTGGGGGCGAGCAATCAGCCCCAGCATTTT. Translation: CASKLGASNQPQHF. The chain joins TRBV7-8 to TRBJ1-5, with D possibly being TRBD1 (6 bases). Trimming left V 7 bases short and J 1 base short, with 11 bases between. This CDR3 region has 14 residues. Germline-derived CDR1 and CDR2 are SGHVS and FQNEAQ. The variable domain in full, completed from reference TRBV7-8 and TRBJ1-5, reads GAGVSQSPRYKVAKRGQDVALRCDPISGHVSLFWYQQALGQGPEFLTYFQNEAQLDKSGLPSDRFFAERPEGSVSTLKIQRTQQEDSAVYLCASKLGASNQPQHFGDGTRLSIL.